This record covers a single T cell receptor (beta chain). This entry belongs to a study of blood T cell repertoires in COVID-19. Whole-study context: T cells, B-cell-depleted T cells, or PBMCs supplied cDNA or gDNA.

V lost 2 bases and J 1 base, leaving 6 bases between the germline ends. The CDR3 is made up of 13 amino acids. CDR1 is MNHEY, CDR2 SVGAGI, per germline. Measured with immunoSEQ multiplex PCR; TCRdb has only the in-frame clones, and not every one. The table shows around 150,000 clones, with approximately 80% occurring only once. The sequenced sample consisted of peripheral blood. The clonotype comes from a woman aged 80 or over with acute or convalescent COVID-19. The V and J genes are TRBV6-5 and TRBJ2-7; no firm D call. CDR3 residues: CASSYQASYEQYF. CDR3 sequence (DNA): TGTGCCAGCAGTTACCAGGCGTCCTACGAGCAGTACTTC.